Listed below are T cell receptor beta chains from one sample, sequenced in a study of blood T cell repertoires in COVID-19. The protocol was immunoSEQ multiplex PCR, while the TCRdb copy is restricted to in-frame clones and leaves out a portion. The sample records under 300,000 clones, 91% being singletons. Sequencing was done on a sample of PBMCs or T cells enriched from blood (not recorded which). These receptors originate from a human donor in a cohort exposed to, infected with or recovered from COVID-19 (not recorded which). The donor label of this sample is uncertain. CDR3s include the opening cysteine and the closing phenylalanine or tryptophan. The D gene is left open where the match is weak. Some rows have no size entry. The others give once, few or many, or a class for an expanded clone.

D,size,J,V,DNA,CDR3
NA,NA,TRBJ1-5,TRBV11-2,TGTGCCAGCAGCTTATCCTACAATCAGCCCCAGCATTTT,CASSLSYNQPQHF
TRBD1,NA,TRBJ1-2,TRBV5-1,TGCGCCAGCAGCTGGACAGGGGACCTCTATGGCTACACCTTC,CASSWTGDLYGYTF
NA,NA,TRBJ1-1,TRBV3-1/TRBV3-2,TGTGCCAGCAGCCAAGAGGGCAGGGAAACTTTCTTT,CASSQEGRETFF
NA,NA,TRBJ2-7,TRBV9,TGTGCCAGCAGCGTAGGAAAGGGGCACTCCTACGAGCAGTACTTC,CASSVGKGHSYEQYF
NA,NA,TRBJ1-1,TRBV4-1,TGCGCCAGCAGCTTTCATCCCGAACGGGGTGGCACTGAAGCTTTCTTT,CASSFHPERGGTEAFF
TRBD1,NA,TRBJ2-3,TRBV9,TGTGCCAGCAGCGTAAAAGGGACAGGGCTCACAGATACGCAGTATTTT,CASSVKGTGLTDTQYF
TRBD1,NA,TRBJ1-4,TRBV14,TGTGCCAGCAGCCAACGGTTAGGACAGGGTCATGAAAAACTGTTTTTT,CASSQRLGQGHEKLFF
NA,NA,TRBJ2-5,TRBV5-1,TGCGCCAGCAGCCTGGGGGGCGGGGACCAAGAGACCCAGTACTTC,CASSLGGGDQETQYF
TRBD2,NA,TRBJ2-3,TRBV29-1,TGCAGCGTCCTCGGACTAGCGGGGCACACAGATACGCAGTATTTT,CSVLGLAGHTDTQYF
TRBD1,NA,TRBJ2-7,TRBV5-6,TGTGCCAGCAGCTATCGACAGGGCTCCTACGAGCAGTACTTC,CASSYRQGSYEQYF
TRBD1,NA,TRBJ1-6,TRBV13,TGTGCCAGCAGCCGACAGGGGGATAATTCACCCCTCCACTTT,CASSRQGDNSPLHF
NA,NA,TRBJ1-1,TRBV6-5,TGTGCCAGCAGCCTCGGGTGGACTGAAGCTTTCTTT,CASSLGWTEAFF
TRBD1,NA,TRBJ1-2,TRBV28,TGTGCCAGCATCTCCGGCGGGACAGGGGGCGTAAGCTATGGCTACACCTTC,CASISGGTGGVSYGYTF
TRBD1,once,TRBJ1-2,TRBV12-3/TRBV12-4,TGTGCCAGCAGGTACACAGGGGGCAATGGCTACACCTTC,CASRYTGGNGYTF
TRBD1,NA,TRBJ1-2,TRBV19,TGTGCCAGTAGTCTCGGGACAGCACAGGTTGGCTACACCTTC,CASSLGTAQVGYTF
NA,NA,TRBJ1-2,TRBV5-5,TGTGCCAGCAGCTTGGAGCCAAGTTGGGGCTACACCTTC,CASSLEPSWGYTF
TRBD1,NA,TRBJ1-1,TRBV4-1,TGCGCCAGCAGAGAAAGAGACAGGGCCACTGAAGCTTTCTTT,CASRERDRATEAFF
TRBD2,NA,TRBJ2-2,TRBV11-2,TGTGCCAGCAGCTTAGATTTAAGCGGGGGGTCCAACACCGGGGAGCTGTTTTTT,CASSLDLSGGSNTGELFF
TRBD2,few,TRBJ2-2,TRBV9,TGTGCCAGCAGCATCGCTAGCGGGGGCAACACCGGGGAGCTGTTTTTT,CASSIASGGNTGELFF
TRBD1,NA,TRBJ2-2,TRBV6-5,TGTGCCAGCAGTTACTCCAGGGGGCGGGTCGGGGAGCTGTTTTTT,CASSYSRGRVGELFF
NA,once,TRBJ1-5,TRBV9,TGTGCCAGCAGCCCCTACCCCGGGGGGGCGGCTTATAGCAATCAGCCCCAGCATTTT,CASSPYPGGAAYSNQPQHF
NA,once,TRBJ2-7,TRBV11-2,TGTGCCAGCAGCCCCGACATCTCCTCCTACGAGCAGTACTTC,CASSPDISSYEQYF
NA,NA,TRBJ1-2,TRBV7-2,TGTGCCAGCAGCTTCGAAACAGGTCAGAGCACCTTC,CASSFETGQSTF
TRBD1,NA,TRBJ2-6,TRBV27,TGTGCCAGCAGTTCCGTAGGTAGACAGGGGGCCTCTGGGGCCAACGTCCTGACTTTC,CASSSVGRQGASGANVLTF
NA,NA,TRBJ1-2,TRBV4-3,TGCGCCAGCAGCCAAGCCCTGGGGGGGGAAGCCTATGGCTACACCTTC,CASSQALGGEAYGYTF
TRBD1,once,TRBJ1-2,TRBV5-4,TGTGCCAGCAGCTTGGCCAACTCAGGGGGTAACTATGGCTACACCTTC,CASSLANSGGNYGYTF
NA,once,TRBJ2-1,TRBV7-2,TGTGCCAGCACGAACGCCCTGCCCGGGAATGAGCAGTTCTTC,CASTNALPGNEQFF
TRBD2,NA,TRBJ2-1,TRBV27,TGTGCCAGCAGTTCCCCAGCGGGGGATTTAAATGAGCAGTTCTTC,CASSSPAGDLNEQFF
NA,NA,TRBJ2-7,TRBV19,TGTGCCAGTAGTATCGGGAACTACGAGCAGTACTTC,CASSIGNYEQYF
NA,NA,TRBJ2-6,TRBV30,TGTGCCTGGAGTGTTGCCGTCTACAGAGTTAAAAGCTCTGGGGCCAACGTCCTGACTTTC,CAWSVAVYRVKSSGANVLTF
NA,once,TRBJ1-6,TRBV7-2,TGTGCCAGCAGCGCCGCGGGCCCCTATAATTCACCCCTCCACTTT,CASSAAGPYNSPLHF
NA,once,TRBJ1-1,TRBV10-1,TGCGCCAGCAGTGAGTACAGGGTGGGTGAAGCTTTCTTT,CASSEYRVGEAFF
TRBD2,NA,TRBJ2-5,TRBV7-6,TGTGCCAGCAGCTTAAAAAAGCGGGGGGGCCTAGAACGGCCCTGGGAGACCCAGTACTTC,CASSLKKRGGLERPWETQYF
NA,NA,TRBJ1-2,TRBV30,TGTGCCTGGAAACACACCGCTAACTATGGCTACACCTTC,CAWKHTANYGYTF
NA,NA,TRBJ1-5,TRBV7-8,TGTGCCAGCACCTTTCTCGGCAGGGAAACGCCCCAGCATTTT,CASTFLGRETPQHF
NA,NA,TRBJ1-1,TRBV7-2,TGTGCCAGCAGCTTAGAGGGGTTGACTGAAGCTTTCTTT,CASSLEGLTEAFF
NA,NA,TRBJ2-7,TRBV27,TGTGCCAGCAGTTTGGGGGCCGAACCTTCCTACGAGCAGTACTTC,CASSLGAEPSYEQYF
TRBD1,NA,TRBJ1-2,TRBV7-9,TGTGCCGCGGGGACAGAACTTAACTATGGCTACACCTTC,CAAGTELNYGYTF
TRBD2,NA,TRBJ2-3,TRBV2,TGTGCCAGCAGTGGACTCGGGGGGGCGACAGATACGCAGTATTTT,CASSGLGGATDTQYF
NA,once,TRBJ2-3,TRBV9,TGTGCCAGCAGCCCACCCTGGGCGGGGAGCACAGATACGCAGTATTTT,CASSPPWAGSTDTQYF
NA,once,TRBJ1-2,TRBV19,TGTGCCAGTAGTATTGGCCTTCATCGCTACACCTTC,CASSIGLHRYTF
TRBD1,once,TRBJ1-3,TRBV7-2,TGTGCCAGCAGCCGTTCACAGGGGGCCACTGGAAACACCATATATTTT,CASSRSQGATGNTIYF
NA,NA,TRBJ1-4,TRBV15,TGTGCCACCAGCACCAGGGCTGGGGAAAAACTGTTTTTT,CATSTRAGEKLFF
NA,NA,TRBJ2-7,TRBV27,TGTGCCACCAGGGGGAGGTACGGGGTGTACGAGCAGTACTTC,CATRGRYGVYEQYF
NA,NA,TRBJ2-1,TRBV19,TGTGCCAGCGGGACTTCAACGGCTTGGAGCTCCTACAATGAGCAGTTCTTC,CASGTSTAWSSYNEQFF
NA,NA,TRBJ2-7,TRBV4-2,TGTGCCAGCAGCCAAGATACAGGGGGGGAATCCTACGAGCAGTACTTC,CASSQDTGGESYEQYF
TRBD1,NA,TRBJ1-1,TRBV6-5,TGTGCCAGCTCTAGACAGGGGAAAGCTTTCTTT,CASSRQGKAFF
TRBD2,NA,TRBJ2-3,TRBV7-2,TGTGCCAGCAGCTTAGTACCTGGACTAGCGGGGGGACGGGCAGATACGCAGTATTTT,CASSLVPGLAGGRADTQYF
NA,NA,TRBJ1-4,TRBV3-1/TRBV3-2,TGTGCCAGCAGCCGGCAGCAGGGTCATAATGAAAAACTGTTTTTT,CASSRQQGHNEKLFF
NA,NA,TRBJ1-6,TRBV30,TGTGCCTGGAGTAGGGGCAGGGCCGATAATTCACCCCTCCACTTT,CAWSRGRADNSPLHF
NA,NA,TRBJ2-1,TRBV12-3/TRBV12-4,TGTGCCAGCAGTTTCCCAGGGCAGGAGCAGTTCTTC,CASSFPGQEQFF
TRBD1,few,TRBJ2-7,TRBV7-9,TGTGCCAGCTCAGTAGGGACAGGGGTCATCGAGCAGTACTTC,CASSVGTGVIEQYF
NA,NA,TRBJ1-2,TRBV5-4,TGTGCCAGCAGCCCTGGACTGCCAAGCTATGGCTACACCTTC,CASSPGLPSYGYTF
TRBD2,NA,TRBJ2-7,TRBV7-3,TGTGCCAGCAGCTCTCTAGCGGGGGGTCCCTACGAGCAGTACTTC,CASSSLAGGPYEQYF